The rows below give T cell receptor beta chains drawn from one sample of a study of T cell responses to AZD1222 COVID-19 vaccine. Assay used: immunoSEQ multiplex PCR; TCRdb lists only in-frame clones, some missing. This sample has about 130,000 clones, with around 84% found just once. The sequences come from peripheral blood, collected on day 0 of AZD1222 vaccination. The receptor set was obtained from an adult in good health. CDR3s include the opening cysteine and the closing phenylalanine or tryptophan. The D gene is left open where the match is weak. Some rows have no size entry. The others give once, few or many, or a class for an expanded clone.

CDR3 length,J gene,V gene,clone size,D gene,CDR3 protein,CDR3 DNA
13,TRBJ1-3,TRBV29-1,NA,NA,CSANPAAGSTIYF,TGCAGCGCCAATCCGGCCGCTGGATCCACCATATATTTT
11,TRBJ2-7,TRBV3-1/TRBV3-2,few,NA,CASSQGREQYF,TGTGCCAGCAGCCAGGGGCGGGAGCAGTACTTC
15,TRBJ1-4,TRBV27,few,TRBD1,CASSSQQGDYEKLFF,TGTGCCAGCAGTTCCCAACAGGGGGACTACGAAAAACTGTTTTTT
16,TRBJ1-5,TRBV7-8,NA,NA,CASSLFGGHSNQPQHF,TGTGCCAGCAGCTTATTTGGGGGCCATAGCAATCAGCCCCAGCATTTT
15,TRBJ2-7,TRBV7-2,NA,TRBD2,CASSLSGASSYEQYF,TGTGCCAGCAGCTTAAGCGGGGCCAGCTCCTACGAGCAGTACTTC
15,TRBJ1-1,TRBV6-5,once,NA,CASEGGDTVATEAFF,TGTGCCAGCGAAGGTGGGGACACTGTTGCCACTGAAGCTTTCTTT
14,TRBJ1-4,TRBV10-3,NA,TRBD1,CAISPGGLDEKLFF,TGTGCCATCAGTCCAGGGGGGCTCGATGAAAAACTGTTTTTT
17,TRBJ1-4,TRBV28,NA,TRBD1,CASSSTQTGGSNEKLFF,TGTGCCAGCAGTTCGACCCAAACAGGGGGGTCTAATGAAAAACTGTTTTTT
15,TRBJ2-3,TRBV9,NA,NA,CASSVGPLGTDTQYF,TGTGCCAGCAGCGTAGGCCCCTTAGGGACAGATACGCAGTATTTT
15,TRBJ2-1,TRBV6-6,NA,TRBD2,CASSYSLAGYNEQFF,TGTGCCAGCAGTTACTCACTAGCGGGGTATAATGAGCAGTTCTTC
13,TRBJ2-7,TRBV5-8,NA,NA,CASSLSGGARQYF,TGTGCCAGCAGCTTGTCTGGGGGCGCGCGGCAGTACTTC
15,TRBJ2-7,TRBV19,NA,NA,CASSIGFGSSYEQYF,TGTGCCAGTAGTATAGGTTTCGGAAGCTCCTACGAGCAGTACTTC
14,TRBJ1-6,TRBV9,NA,NA,CASSAGPVNSPLHF,TGTGCCAGCAGCGCCGGGCCGGTAAATTCACCCCTCCACTTT
13,TRBJ1-1,TRBV5-1,few,NA,CASSIDSNTEAFF,TGCGCCAGCAGCATCGACAGTAACACTGAAGCTTTCTTT
16,TRBJ2-1,TRBV11-2,NA,TRBD2,CASSLPGTSGIYEQFF,TGTGCCAGCAGCCTTCCCGGGACTAGCGGGATCTATGAGCAGTTCTTC
13,TRBJ1-2,TRBV7-2,NA,NA,CASRTDINYGYTF,TGTGCCAGCAGAACGGACATTAACTATGGCTACACCTTC
15,TRBJ2-2,TRBV7-2,NA,TRBD2,CASSLLAGDTGELFF,TGTGCCAGCAGCTTACTAGCGGGGGACACCGGGGAGCTGTTTTTT
13,TRBJ2-6,TRBV2,once,NA,CASSPSGANVLTF,TGTGCCAGCAGTCCCTCTGGGGCCAACGTCCTGACTTTC
20,TRBJ1-3,TRBV4-1,NA,TRBD1,CASSQPSGTGLKSSGNTIYF,TGCGCCAGCAGCCAGCCATCCGGGACAGGCCTAAAAAGCTCTGGAAACACCATATATTTT
13,TRBJ1-6,TRBV6-5,once,NA,CASSATTNSPLHF,TGTGCCAGCTCAGCTACGACAAATTCACCCCTCCACTTT
16,TRBJ1-6,TRBV7-2,NA,TRBD1,CASSLSDRVGDSPLHF,TGTGCCAGCAGCTTGAGCGACAGGGTCGGGGATTCACCCCTCCACTTT
14,TRBJ1-3,TRBV2,once,NA,CASSEGLLGNTIYF,TGTGCCAGCAGTGAAGGACTTCTTGGAAACACCATATATTTT
15,TRBJ1-2,TRBV9,once,TRBD1,CASSGEGQGAEGYTF,TGTGCCAGCAGCGGAGAGGGACAGGGGGCCGAGGGCTACACCTTC
13,TRBJ1-1,TRBV6-5,NA,NA,CASSYSRTTEAFF,TGTGCCAGCAGTTACTCGAGGACAACCGAAGCTTTCTTT
13,TRBJ2-5,TRBV18,NA,NA,CASSVDQQETQYF,TGTGCCAGCTCCGTGGACCAGCAGGAGACCCAGTACTTC
16,TRBJ1-4,TRBV5-6,NA,NA,CASSLSGYFEGEKLFF,TGTGCCAGCAGCTTGAGTGGGTATTTCGAGGGTGAAAAACTGTTTTTT
17,TRBJ2-3,TRBV6-6,NA,TRBD1,CASSRGTWTGGPDTQYF,TGTGCCAGCAGTCGGGGGACGTGGACAGGGGGACCAGATACGCAGTATTTT
14,TRBJ1-2,TRBV19,NA,NA,CASSTPSSGPGYTF,TGTGCCAGTAGTACGCCCTCCTCGGGGCCTGGCTACACCTTC
13,TRBJ2-5,TRBV12-3/TRBV12-4,NA,NA,CASSLTPGRSQYF,TGTGCCAGCAGTTTAACCCCCGGGAGAAGCCAGTACTTC
16,TRBJ2-3,TRBV7-8,NA,NA,CASSVADWGNTDTQYF,TGTGCCAGCAGCGTAGCGGACTGGGGTAACACAGATACGCAGTATTTT
13,TRBJ1-2,TRBV24-1,NA,NA,CATSDGTVAGYTF,TGTGCCACCAGTGATGGCACAGTTGCTGGCTACACCTTC
12,TRBJ1-2,TRBV5-6,once,NA,CASSLLQYGYTF,TGTGCCAGCAGCTTGTTGCAGTATGGCTACACCTTC
14,TRBJ1-1,TRBV5-1,NA,NA,CASSLGPSNAEAFF,TGCGCCAGCAGCTTGGGGCCTTCGAACGCTGAAGCTTTCTTT
15,TRBJ2-7,TRBV19,NA,NA,CASSTMVGDPYEQYF,TGTGCCAGTAGTACCATGGTCGGGGACCCCTACGAGCAGTACTTC
15,TRBJ2-3,TRBV9,NA,TRBD2,CASSQLAGVTDTQYF,TGTGCCAGCAGCCAGCTAGCGGGGGTCACAGATACGCAGTATTTT
17,TRBJ1-1,TRBV6-1,NA,NA,CASSETSWGSMNTEAFF,TGTGCCAGCAGTGAAACCTCTTGGGGGTCAATGAACACTGAAGCTTTCTTT
16,TRBJ2-3,TRBV28,NA,TRBD1,CASSFSGGEFTDTQYF,TGTGCCAGCAGTTTTTCAGGGGGCGAGTTCACAGATACGCAGTATTTT
17,TRBJ1-6,TRBV18,NA,TRBD1,CASSRDRRSSYNSPLHF,TGTGCCAGCTCACGGGACAGGCGAAGCTCCTATAATTCACCCCTCCACTTT
15,TRBJ1-2,TRBV6-5,NA,TRBD1,CASSYRGQGVEGYTF,TGTGCCAGCAGTTACCGCGGACAGGGGGTGGAGGGCTACACCTTC
17,TRBJ1-3,TRBV6-6,NA,TRBD1,CASSPGQGAVGGNTIYF,TGTGCCAGCAGTCCGGGACAGGGGGCCGTGGGAGGAAACACCATATATTTT
13,TRBJ2-7,TRBV28,NA,TRBD1,CASSTGGNYEQYF,TGTGCCAGCAGTACAGGGGGCAACTACGAGCAGTACTTC
13,TRBJ1-2,TRBV5-1,NA,NA,CASSSRTDYGYTF,TGCGCCAGCAGCTCTCGGACAGACTATGGCTACACCTTC
14,TRBJ1-5,TRBV2,NA,TRBD1,CASNGGQGFQPQHF,TGTGCCAGCAATGGAGGACAGGGATTTCAGCCCCAGCATTTT
17,TRBJ1-4,TRBV7-2,NA,TRBD1,CASSSPIRGPANEKLFF,TGTGCCAGCAGCTCCCCTATCAGGGGGCCGGCTAATGAAAAACTGTTTTTT
16,TRBJ1-3,TRBV5-5,NA,NA,CASSLQGFSSGNTIYF,TGTGCCAGCAGCTTGCAGGGGTTCAGCTCTGGAAACACCATATATTTT